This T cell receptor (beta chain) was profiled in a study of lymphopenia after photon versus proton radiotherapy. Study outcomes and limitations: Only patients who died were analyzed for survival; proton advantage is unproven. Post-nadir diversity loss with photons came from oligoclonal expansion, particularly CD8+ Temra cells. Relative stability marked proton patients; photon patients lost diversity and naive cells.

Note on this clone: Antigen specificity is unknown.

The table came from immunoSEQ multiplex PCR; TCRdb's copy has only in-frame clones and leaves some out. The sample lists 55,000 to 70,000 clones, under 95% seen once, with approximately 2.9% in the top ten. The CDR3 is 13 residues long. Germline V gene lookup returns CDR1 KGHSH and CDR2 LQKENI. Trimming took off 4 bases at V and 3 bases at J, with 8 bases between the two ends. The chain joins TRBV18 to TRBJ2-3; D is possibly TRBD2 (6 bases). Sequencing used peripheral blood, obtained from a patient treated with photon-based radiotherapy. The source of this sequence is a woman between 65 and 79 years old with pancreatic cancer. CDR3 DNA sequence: TGTGCCAGCTCACGACTAGTTACAGATACGCAGTATTTT. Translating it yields CASSRLVTDTQYF.